This entry concerns a single TCR beta chain. Its antigen is as yet unknown. Genomic DNA served as template for TCR beta VDJ and CDR3 profiling. TCRdb fed the reads into MiXCR, producing one record per CDR3 protein. The table has about 420,000 distinct CDR3 sequences, 60% to 80% seen once. The length of the CDR3 is 13 residues. Trimming took 5 bases from V and 13 from J, leaving 20 bases between them. CDR1 and CDR2 (germline): LNHNV, YYDKDF (reference sequence). The source of the sample is a study of CD8+CD57+ T cells in acquired aplastic anemia. Study summary: Mean yield of DNA from sorted CD4+ and CD8+ cells was roughly 3.1 ug. Study-wide points: No significant difference in CD8+ Simpson's diversity was found between patients and controls. Common to patients and controls were roughly 30 CD8+ CDR3 sequences.

The chain links TRBV15 to TRBJ1-1; D is uncertain. Sequencing was performed on sorted CD4+, CD8+, or CD8+CD57+ T cells (not recorded which) from PBMCs. This receptor was identified in a human donor in good health, serving as a control. The CDR3 nucleotides are TGTGCCACCAGCTCCCTCGCACGGGCTGAGGATTTCTTT. Its protein is CATSSLARAEDFF.